These T cell receptor beta chains were read from a single sample in a study of CD8+CD57+ T cells in acquired aplastic anemia. Via MiXCR, TCRdb re-called the reads, giving one row per CDR3 protein. Among 150,000 to 200,000 distinct CDR3 sequences listed, around 66% were seen once. Specimen: sorted CD4+, CD8+, or CD8+CD57+ T cells (not recorded which) from PBMCs. The receptors here all came from a human donor with severe aplastic anemia or a healthy control (not recorded which). Both conserved end residues are part of each CDR3. The D gene is left open where the match is weak. Where a row states a size, it is once, few, many or the class of an expanded clone; other rows omit it.

>-|TRBD1|TRBJ2-2|TRBV14
CASSQFHEDRALRTGELFF
TGTGCCAGCAGCCAATTTCACGAGGACAGGGCATTGCGTACCGGGGAGCTGTTTTTT
>-|-|TRBJ1-6|TRBV20-1
CSARGTPNSPLHF
TGCAGTGCTAGAGGGACACCTAATTCACCCCTCCACTTT
>-|-|TRBJ1-5|TRBV15
CATSRDFGMNQPQHF
TGTGCCACCAGCAGAGATTTCGGGATGAATCAGCCCCAGCATTTT
>-|TRBD2|TRBJ2-5|TRBV5-1
CASSLVGTSSQETQYF
TGCGCCAGCAGCTTGGTGGGGACTAGCAGCCAAGAGACCCAGTACTTC
>few|TRBD2|TRBJ2-1|TRBV20-1
CSARATSGRFNEQFF
TGCAGTGCTAGAGCAACTAGCGGGAGGTTCAATGAGCAGTTCTTC
>-|TRBD1|TRBJ2-7|TRBV7-2
CASSQRDRGMNEQYF
TGTGCCAGCAGCCAAAGGGACAGGGGGATGAACGAGCAGTACTTC
>-|TRBD1|TRBJ1-6|TRBV7-2
CASRSGTGLRHSPLHF
TGTGCCAGCAGATCCGGGACAGGGCTTCGTCATTCACCCCTCCACTTT
>-|TRBD1|TRBJ1-2|TRBV24-1
CATSDPGTEKGYGYTF
TGTGCCACCAGCGACCCCGGGACAGAAAAAGGCTATGGCTACACCTTC
>-|-|TRBJ2-7|TRBV25-1
CAIGVGLSGEQYF
TGTGCCATAGGCGTGGGGTTGTCAGGGGAGCAGTACTTC
>-|-|TRBJ1-1|TRBV20-1
CCVFLCQQPAREAGDEAFF
-
>many|TRBD1|TRBJ1-1|TRBV4-3
CASSQGQGYLNTEAFF
TGCGCCAGCAGCCAAGGACAGGGGTACTTGAACACTGAAGCTTTCTTT
>-|TRBD2|TRBJ2-3|TRBV2
CASSEARLAGVDTQYF
TGTGCCAGCAGTGAAGCGCGTCTAGCGGGAGTAGATACGCAGTATTTT
>-|-|TRBJ1-2|TRBV5-4
CASSSRYTTGMDYGYTF
TGTGCCAGCAGCTCTCGATATACTACAGGGATGGACTATGGCTACACCTTC
>-|TRBD2|TRBJ2-1|TRBV7-9
CASSHRLAGPYNEQFF
TGTGCCAGCAGTCATAGGCTAGCGGGACCCTACAATGAGCAGTTCTTC
>-|-|TRBJ1-2|TRBV2
CASSDSLSYGYTF
TGTGCCAGCAGTGACAGTCTAAGCTATGGCTACACCTTC
>-|-|TRBJ2-1|TRBV10-3
CAISETGTAGNEQFF
TGTGCCATCAGTGAGACCGGGACCGCAGGGAATGAGCAGTTCTTC
>few|-|TRBJ1-2|TRBV15
CATSRDFGYGYTF
TGTGCCACCAGCAGAGATTTCGGTTATGGCTACACCTTC
>-|TRBD2|TRBJ2-7|TRBV7-2
CASSPWTSGGYEQYF
TGTGCCAGCAGCCCCTGGACTAGCGGGGGATACGAGCAGTACTTC
>-|-|TRBJ2-5|TRBV20-1
CSAEEGARETQYF
TGCAGTGCCGAAGAAGGGGCCAGGGAGACCCAGTACTTC
>-|TRBD1|TRBJ2-1|TRBV10-2
CASSDGRQGLYNEQFF
TGCGCCAGCAGTGATGGTAGACAGGGCCTATACAATGAGCAGTTCTTC
>-|TRBD1|TRBJ1-2|TRBV7-8
CASSLGDRSNYGYTF
TGTGCCAGCAGCTTAGGGGACAGATCTAACTATGGCTACACCTTC
>-|TRBD1|TRBJ1-2|TRBV2
CASRGTGGDGYTF
TGTGCCAGCAGGGGGACAGGGGGCGATGGCTACACCTTC
>-|-|TRBJ2-7|TRBV7-2
CASSLDGGRTYEQYF
TGTGCCAGCAGCTTGGATGGGGGGCGGACCTACGAGCAGTACTTC
>-|TRBD2|TRBJ2-3|TRBV2
CASSEEGLATDTQYF
TGTGCCAGCAGTGAAGAGGGACTAGCGACAGATACGCAGTATTTT
>few|-|TRBJ2-5|TRBV7-9
CASSFAGVETQYF
TGTGCCAGCAGCTTTGCAGGGGTGGAGACCCAGTACTTC
>-|TRBD2|TRBJ2-5|TRBV6-9
CASSARTSGPETQYF
TGTGCCAGCAGCGCCCGGACTAGCGGGCCAGAGACCCAGTACTTC
>-|-|TRBJ1-4|TRBV7-2
CASSPDGTNEKLFF
TGTGCCAGCAGCCCGGACGGAACTAATGAAAAACTGTTTTTT
>many|-|TRBJ1-1|TRBV25-1
CASSEGGGHKGGEAFF
TGTGCCAGCAGTGAAGGGGGGGGACATAAGGGAGGTGAAGCTTTCTTT
>-|-|TRBJ2-3|TRBV11-2
CASSLMSDTQYF
TGTGCCAGCAGCTTAATGTCAGATACGCAGTATTTT
>-|TRBD1|TRBJ2-5|TRBV29-1
CSVFETGGGETQYF
TGCAGCGTTTTCGAGACAGGGGGAGGGGAGACCCAGTACTTC
>-|-|TRBJ2-3|TRBV20-1
CSRAGATDTQYF
TGCAGTAGGGCAGGGGCCACAGATACGCAGTATTTT
>-|-|TRBJ1-2|TRBV20-1
CSGLGYTF
TGCAGTGGCCTCGGCTACACCTTC
>-|-|TRBJ1-1|TRBV7-2
CASSLVQGNTEAFF
TGTGCCAGCAGCTTGGTGCAGGGGAACACTGAAGCTTTCTTT
>-|TRBD2|TRBJ2-5|TRBV2
CASSQVAGDQETQYF
TGTGCCAGCAGTCAAGTGGCGGGGGACCAAGAGACCCAGTACTTC
>few|-|TRBJ2-5|TRBV6-1
CASSYRGQKETQYF
TGTGCCAGCAGTTACCGGGGACAAAAAGAGACCCAGTACTTC
>few|TRBD2|TRBJ2-7|TRBV10-3
CAITPGLAGRYEQYF
TGTGCCATCACCCCCGGGCTAGCGGGAAGGTACGAGCAGTACTTC
>few|-|TRBJ1-4|TRBV2
CASRRGGEKLFF
TGTGCCAGCCGGAGGGGGGGCGAAAAACTGTTTTTT
>-|-|TRBJ1-5|TRBV20-1
CSAGRPGRGQPQHF
TGCAGTGCTGGCAGACCAGGGCGAGGTCAGCCCCAGCATTTT
>-|TRBD1|TRBJ1-2|TRBV5-1
CASSDRTGPGGYTF
TGCGCCAGCAGCGACCGGACAGGGCCGGGTGGCTACACCTTC
>-|-|TRBJ1-6|TRBV20-1
CSARDRLAYNSPLHF
TGCAGTGCTAGAGATAGGCTGGCTTATAATTCACCCCTCCACTTT